The 20 T cell receptor beta chains below all came from one sample that was sequenced in a study of blood T cells in healthy people across ages. Together with a sample-barcoded 5' primer, a J-beta primer mix was included in a second PCR lasting roughly 6 to 12 cycles. TCRdb itself ran the 5' RACE reads through MiXCR, one entry per CDR3 protein. The profile covers about 630,000 distinct CDR3 sequences, with roughly 21% appearing a single time and roughly 3.4% taken by the ten largest. The sequenced material came from blood. Receptors originate from a man between 65 and 85 years old in good health.

In its sample, this clonotype was seen a few times. At one end the junction does not follow the germline gene, possibly because of a read error. The genes are TRBV9 and TRBJ2-2; TRBD2 matches 14 bases. There are 17 residues in the CDR3. The germline V gene has CDR1 SGDLS and CDR2 YYNGEE. The CDR3 sequence is CAGSSGTSGSVTGELFF. CDR3 bases: TGTGCCGGCAGCTCGGGGACTAGCGGGAGCGTAACCGGGGAGCTGTTTTTT.

There are many counts of this clonotype. The chain recombines TRBV27 with TRBJ2-1; no clear D. V was clipped by 5 bases and J by 9 bases, with 14 bases between them. CDR1 MNHEY and CDR2 SMNVEV come from the germline V gene (reference sequence). The CDR3 loop spans 13 amino acids. In DNA, the CDR3 is TGTGCCAGCAGTCCCTCAGGACGCCGTGAGCAGTTCTTC. Protein sequence: CASSPSGRREQFF.

This clonotype has a handful of counts. V and J are TRBV7-9 and TRBJ2-7, with D possibly TRBD1 on 5 matching bases. Germline-derived CDR1 and CDR2 are SEHNR and FQNEAQ (reference sequence). Between the trimmed V and J ends, which lost 3 bases and 6 bases, there was a span of 12 bases. This CDR3 spans 13 amino acids. DNA for the CDR3: TGTGCCAGCAGCTTTCCGAAGGGGTTCGAGCAGTACTTC. Encoded protein: CASSFPKGFEQYF.

This clonotype has ten or more counts. The chain uses TRBV7-9 and TRBJ2-7, with D perhaps matching TRBD1 (6 bases). This CDR3 is built from 13 residues. Trimming removed 6 bases from V and 7 bases from J, with 16 bases in between. Germline CDR1 is SEHNR and CDR2 is FQNEAQ (reference sequence). CDR3 DNA sequence: TGTGCCAGCAGTTCCCGCAGGGGTTGGGAGCAGTACTTC. Encoded protein: CASSSRRGWEQYF.

In this sample, this clonotype turned up a few times. The DNA of the CDR3 is TGTGCCAGCAGCCCCCGAGGGGCAGCACGGGCAGATACGCAGTATTTT. Translating gives CASSPRGAARADTQYF. The chain recombines TRBV3-1 with TRBJ2-3; D is tentatively TRBD1 or TRBD2 (5 bases each). The germline V gene has CDR1 LGHDT and CDR2 YNNKEL (reference sequence). Deletions cut 4 bases from V and 4 bases from J, with 18 bases between. This CDR3 has 16 amino acids.

The rearrangement uses TRBV20-1 and TRBJ2-5, with D possibly matching TRBD1 (6 bases). The assigned J gene may be wrong: the sequence end matches TRBJ2-1 better. Germline loops: CDR1 DFQATT, CDR2 SNEGSKA (reference sequence). The CDR3 consists of 13 residues. CDR3 coding DNA: TGCAGCACCCGGGACAAATCTCTGGATGAGCAGTTCTTC. Translation gives CSTRDKSLDEQFF.

In this sample, this clonotype turned up a few times. The rearrangement uses TRBV29-1 and TRBJ2-5; D call uncertain. V lost 6 bases and J 1 base, leaving 9 bases between the germline ends. Germline CDR1 and CDR2: SQVTM and ANQGSEA. The CDR3 loop spans 12 amino acids. CDR3 amino acids: CSVRSAQETQYF. CDR3 coding DNA: TGCAGCGTGCGGAGCGCCCAAGAGACCCAGTACTTC.

The V call is TRBV9, the J call TRBJ2-1; 8 bases map to TRBD2. Per the germline V gene, CDR1 is SGDLS and CDR2 is YYNGEE. Trimming at V came to 4 bases and at J to 7 bases, leaving 13 bases not matched to a gene. This CDR3 comprises 16 residues. The CDR3 reads CASSPPAAGVSNEQFF. CDR3 sequence (DNA): TGTGCCAGCAGCCCGCCGGCAGCGGGAGTGTCTAATGAGCAGTTCTTC.

The sample holds a few counts of this clonotype. This may come from a read error, since a much larger clone is one base off. Given the absence of the conserved phenylalanine or tryptophan at the CDR3 end, a read error is likely. The chain has TRBV5-1 and TRBJ1-6, with D unclear. The germline V gene has CDR1 SGHRS and CDR2 YFSETQ. CDR3 length: 17 amino acids. Trimming took off 1 base at V and 6 bases at J, with 17 bases between the two ends. Here the CDR3 reads CASSLSGSLDRNSPLHL. The CDR3 DNA reads as TGCGCCAGCAGCTTGTCAGGCAGCCTTGACCGTAATTCACCCCTCCACCTT.

This clonotype was found many times. This rearrangement joins TRBV27 to TRBJ2-1, with 8 bases that match TRBD2. The ends lost 8 bases at V and 6 bases at J; junction bases unmatched: 3. The CDR3 sequence is 12 residues long. The germline V gene encodes CDR1 MNHEY and CDR2 SMNVEV (reference sequence). In DNA, the CDR3 is TGTGCCAGCGGTGGACTAGCCAATGAGCAGTTCTTC. The encoded protein is CASGGLANEQFF.

V usage is TRBV5-1 and J usage is TRBJ2-2; D ambiguous. This CDR3 contains 15 residues. V lost 3 bases and J lost 0, with 9 bases in between. CDR1 and CDR2 from the germline V gene are SGHRS and YFSETQ. This chain's CDR3 is CASSSSVSNTGELFF. CDR3 nucleotide sequence: TGCGCCAGCAGCTCAAGCGTTTCGAACACCGGGGAGCTGTTTTTT.

This chain connects TRBV19 to TRBJ1-5; weak D call: TRBD1 (6 bases). CDR1 and CDR2 from the germline V gene are LNHDA and SQIVND (reference sequence). The CDR3 runs 14 residues. V lost 4 bases to trimming and J lost 7 bases, with 14 bases between them. DNA for the CDR3: TGTGCCAGTAGTACGACGGGGGCTGGACAGCCCCAGCATTTT. It encodes CASSTTGAGQPQHF.

This clonotype was observed a few times. The genes are TRBV4-1 and TRBJ2-5, with 12 bases identical to TRBD2. The J call is in doubt because the DNA end fits TRBJ2-7 better. The CDR3 is made up of 17 amino acids. CDR1 MGHRA and CDR2 YSYEKL come from the germline V gene. The CDR3 bases are TGCGCCAGCAGCCAAGATCGGCTAGCGGGAGGGGACTACGAGCAGTACTTC. Protein: CASSQDRLAGGDYEQYF.

This clonotype was counted at least ten times. The chain carries TRBV9 and TRBJ2-5; D is unresolved. This CDR3 region has 14 residues. Trimming stripped 0 bases from V and 5 bases from J, with 11 bases between. The V gene's germline CDR1 is SGDLS and CDR2 YYNGEE. The chain's CDR3 is CASSVDSYLETQYF. The CDR3 bases are TGTGCCAGCAGCGTAGACAGCTACCTCGAGACCCAGTACTTC.

This clonotype has more than one count but fewer than ten. This chain joins TRBV7-9 and TRBJ2-5; 10 bases agree with TRBD2. The DNA end is more similar to TRBJ2-7, so the J call may be wrong. Germline CDR1 reads SEHNR; CDR2 reads FQNEAQ (reference sequence). The length of the CDR3 is 16 residues. The CDR3 sequence is CASSLVSSGSRYEQYF. The CDR3 bases are TGTGCCAGCAGCTTAGTGTCTAGCGGGAGCCGGTACGAGCAGTACTTC.

This clonotype was counted only a few times. The chain joins TRBV20-1 to TRBJ2-3; TRBD2 agrees at 8 bases. Per the germline V gene, CDR1 is DFQATT and CDR2 is SNEGSKA (reference sequence). The junction had 11 bases not matched to a gene; V was cut back by 6 bases and J by 0 bases. This CDR3 is 16 amino acids long. The CDR3 region is CSALSGLAASTDTQYF. Here the CDR3 DNA reads TGCAGTGCCCTCTCCGGACTAGCAGCTAGCACAGATACGCAGTATTTT.

This clonotype was detected many times. The rearrangement links TRBV5-1 to TRBJ2-1; 11 nucleotides match TRBD2. This CDR3 is built from 17 residues. Germline V gives CDR1 SGHRS, CDR2 YFSETQ. V lost 4 bases to trimming and J lost 0 bases; unmatched junction nucleotides: 6. This chain's CDR3 is CASSQTSGAISYNEQFF. CDR3 sequence (DNA): TGCGCCAGCAGCCAGACTAGCGGGGCTATCTCCTACAATGAGCAGTTCTTC.

The chain carries TRBV4-2 and TRBJ2-3, with D tentatively TRBD1 or TRBD2 (5 bases each). This CDR3 is 16 amino acids long. V was pared by 1 base and J by 1 base, with 12 bases between. Germline CDR1 LGHNA, CDR2 YNFKEQ. CDR3 amino acids: CASSQVGVSGTDTQYF. The CDR3 coding sequence is TGTGCCAGCAGCCAAGTAGGGGTTAGCGGCACAGATACGCAGTATTTT.

This clonotype was found a few times. The rearrangement uses TRBV7-3 and TRBJ2-5; tentatively, D is TRBD1 or TRBD2 (5 bases each). The V and J ends lost 5 bases and 5 bases respectively, with 12 bases between them. The germline V gene encodes CDR1 SGHTA and CDR2 FQGTGA. The CDR3 runs to 13 residues. This chain's CDR3 is CASSKTRDETQYF. The CDR3 DNA reads TGTGCCAGCAGCAAAACTAGGGACGAGACCCAGTACTTC. The full variable domain, with the rest looked up from reference TRBV7-3 and TRBJ2-5, is GAGVSQTPSNKVTEKGKYVELRCDPISGHTALYWYRQSLGQGPEFLIYFQGTGAADDSGLPNDRFFAVRPEGSVSTLKIQRTERGDSAVYLCASSKTRDETQYFGPGTRLLVL.

A few counts support this clonotype. The V gene is TRBV5-4, the J gene TRBJ2-5; the match to TRBD1 covers 8 bases. V was pared by 2 bases and J by 4 bases, with 7 bases of the junction left unmatched. The CDR3 extends over 15 amino acids. Germline values: CDR1 SGHNT, CDR2 YYREEE (reference sequence). The CDR3 DNA follows: TGTGCCAGCAGCTTTTATACAGGGGGTAGAGAGACCCAGTACTTC. Protein: CASSFYTGGRETQYF.